The 29 T cell receptor beta chains given below trace back to one sample, sequenced in a study of metastatic and nonmetastatic thyroid tumors (dated by TCRdb to 2018 to 2020). No patient had received any treatment before thyroid surgery. Libraries were prepared through PCR. The run used an Illumina HiSeq 4000. TCRdb reanalyzed the raw reads on its own, using fastp at Q25 for trimming and MiXCR for clone calling, and kept in-frame beta chains. In this sample the table shows about 21,000 clones, approximately 22% of which occur a single time. The biggest ten clones account for around 9.3% of the sample. Specimen: tumor tissue. The source of these receptors is a male donor with papillary thyroid cancer or a benign thyroid nodule (not recorded which). Some clones in this sample may be carry-over from other donors' samples.

This clone was seen repeatedly, ten times or more. The chain couples TRBV11-2 to TRBJ2-1, with no clear D. Germline loops: CDR1 SGHAT, CDR2 FQNNGV. CDR3 length: 14 residues. Trimming stripped 1 base from V and 5 bases from J, with 9 bases between. The CDR3 coding sequence is TGTGCCAGCAGCTTAGCCCCCCAGAACAATGAGCAGTTCTTC. Its translation: CASSLAPQNNEQFF. The full variable domain, in which reference TRBV11-2 and TRBJ2-1 provide the parts outside the CDR3, is EAGVAQSPRYKIIEKRQSVAFWCNPISGHATLYWYQQILGQGPKLLIQFQNNGVVDDSQLPKDRFSAERLKGVDSTLKIQPAKLEDSAVYLCASSLAPQNNEQFFGPGTRLTVL.

This clone is large (0.1 to 1%) within its sample. This rearrangement joins TRBV6-4 to TRBJ2-7, with D uncertain. The CDR3 has 18 residues. CDR1 is MRHNA and CDR2 is SNTAGT in the germline V gene. V shed 6 bases and J shed 1 base, with 25 bases lying between them. CDR3: CASRIVGFGASPSYEQYF. In nucleotides, the CDR3 is TGTGCCAGCAGAATCGTTGGGTTCGGCGCATCACCTTCCTACGAGCAGTACTTC.

This clone was observed at least ten times. The chain uses TRBV5-1 and TRBJ2-5; TRBD2 matches at 7 bases. The germline V gene encodes CDR1 SGHRS and CDR2 YFSETQ. The CDR3 spans 15 residues. J gave up 2 bases and V 5 bases, and 9 bases lay outside the gene matches. The DNA for the CDR3 is TGCGCCAGCAGAAGTTCGGGGGGAAGTCAAGAGACCCAGTACTTC. Amino acid sequence: CASRSSGGSQETQYF.

This chain connects TRBV7-3 to TRBJ1-3; TRBD1 aligns across 7 bases. Germline V gene data show CDR1 as SGHTA and CDR2 as FQGTGA. After removal of 5 bases from V and 5 bases from J, the junction contained 18 bases not matched to a gene. The CDR3 length is 18 residues. The CDR3 here is CASSPPPDRALGRNTIYF. Here the CDR3 DNA reads TGTGCCAGCAGCCCCCCCCCCGACAGGGCACTGGGAAGAAACACCATATATTTT.

With regard to this clone: A read error may account for a junction end that differs from germline. The chain uses TRBV7-9 and TRBJ2-3; D call uncertain. Per the germline V gene, CDR1 is SEHNR and CDR2 is FQNEAQ (reference sequence). The CDR3 is made up of 14 amino acids. DNA of the CDR3: TGTGCCAGCAGCTTTGACCGTAGCACAGATACGCACTCTTTT. The encoded protein is CASSFDRSTDTHSF. The whole variable domain, remainder taken from reference TRBV7-9 and TRBJ2-3, is DTGVSQNPRHKITKRGQNVTFRCDPISEHNRLYWYRQTLGQGPEFLTYFQNEAQLEKSRLLSDRFSAERPKGSFSTLEIQRTEQGDSAMYLCASSFDRSTDTHSFGPGTRLTVL.

In its sample, this clone was seen many times. This same CDR3 is encoded by further DNA sequences in the sample. V usage is TRBV9 and J usage is TRBJ2-1, with 7 nucleotides matching TRBD2. CDR1 is SGDLS and CDR2 is YYNGEE in the germline V gene. The CDR3 is made up of 16 amino acids. The V and J ends lost 0 bases and 6 bases, in that order; junction bases with no gene match: 9. CDR3 residues: CASSVGRSGRANEQFF. The CDR3 DNA sequence: TGTGCCAGCAGCGTAGGCCGGAGTGGGAGGGCCAATGAGCAGTTCTTC.

This clone was recorded many times. The chain couples TRBV7-3 to TRBJ2-5, with 15 positions matching TRBD2. V shed 4 bases and J 4 bases; nucleotides not matched to a gene: 7. The CDR3 has 17 amino acids. The germline V gene encodes CDR1 SGHTA and CDR2 FQGTGA. This CDR3 is CASSSGLAGGQGETQYF. In DNA form, the CDR3 reads TGTGCCAGCAGCTCCGGACTAGCGGGAGGGCAGGGAGAGACCCAGTACTTC.

Only one count was recorded for this clone. Since the CDR3 does not end with the conserved phenylalanine or tryptophan, this likely comes from a read error. This sequence joins TRBV5-4 and TRBJ1-2; D call uncertain. Trimming stripped 4 bases from V and 4 bases from J, with 17 bases between. The CDR3 extends over 15 amino acids. Germline values: CDR1 SGHNT, CDR2 YYREEE (reference sequence). The CDR3 loop is CASSSSSVRSYGYTC. The CDR3 DNA follows: TGTGCCAGCAGCAGTAGCAGTGTCAGGTCCTATGGCTACACCTGC.

This clone was found a few times. The J gene is TRBJ2-7, the V gene TRBV6-2 or TRBV6-3, with D uncertain. Trimming removed 2 bases at V and 5 bases at J, with 16 bases between. The CDR3 spans 15 residues. Germline V gene lookup returns CDR1 MNHEY and CDR2 SVGEGT. CDR3 protein: CASSYEPYFNNEQYF. Here the CDR3 DNA reads TGTGCCAGCAGTTACGAACCATACTTTAACAACGAGCAGTACTTC.

Of note for this clone: This clone may be a read error of a much larger clone one base away. The genes are TRBV4-1 and TRBJ2-4, with TRBD2 as a possible D gene (6 bases). Germline V gives CDR1 MGHRA, CDR2 YSYEKL. Deletions cut 6 bases from V and 7 bases from J, with 19 bases between. CDR3 size: 15 residues. CDR3 loop: CASRVEGSLFNIQYF. In DNA form, the CDR3 reads TGCGCCAGCAGGGTGGAGGGTTCGTTGTTTAACATTCAGTACTTC.

The chain is built from TRBV7-2 and TRBJ2-7, with no clear D. V lost 5 bases, J lost 7 bases, and 21 bases lay in between. CDR1 is SGHTA and CDR2 is FQGNSA in the germline V gene. The CDR3 is made up of 15 amino acids. DNA of the CDR3: TGTGCCAGCAGCCCGCGAGGTTCGGGTGATAATGAGCAGTACTTC. It encodes CASSPRGSGDNEQYF. The variable domain in full, with the rest retrieved from reference TRBV7-2 and TRBJ2-7, is GAGVSQSPSNKVTEKGKDVELRCDPISGHTALYWYRQSLGQGLEFLIYFQGNSAPDKSGLPSDRFSAERTGGSVSTLTIQRTQQEDSAVYLCASSPRGSGDNEQYFGPGTRLTVT.

As regards this clone: Being one base from a much bigger clone, this may be a read error. The chain has TRBV12-3 or TRBV12-4 and TRBJ1-4; D gene unclear. The CDR3 is 14 residues long. Trimming left V 5 bases short and J 7 bases short, with 14 bases between. The CDR3 reads CASSNGRGAEKLFF. The CDR3, as DNA: TGTGCCAGCAGTAACGGACGGGGAGCTGAAAAACTGTTTTTT.

At least ten counts were recorded for this clone. The rearrangement joins TRBV19 to TRBJ1-4; unclear D gene. The germline V and J ends were trimmed by 3 bases and 10 bases, with 12 bases remaining between them. This CDR3 comprises 13 residues. CDR1 and CDR2 from the germline V gene are LNHDA and SQIVND (reference sequence). CDR3: CASSIALQGKLFF. DNA for the CDR3: TGTGCCAGTAGTATCGCGCTTCAAGGAAAACTGTTTTTT.

This clone was counted many times. The gene calls are TRBV10-3 and TRBJ1-2, with D tentatively TRBD1 (6 bases). V shed 2 bases and J shed 2 bases, with 6 bases lying between them. CDR3 length: 13 amino acids. Per germline, CDR1 ENHRY and CDR2 SYGVKD. The CDR3 spells CAISEGTNYGYTF. CDR3 bases: TGTGCCATCAGTGAGGGGACAAACTATGGCTACACCTTC.

Details on this clone: Possible read error: a much larger clone is one base away. V usage is TRBV30 and J usage is TRBJ2-3; a weak D match, TRBD2 (5 bases). V was shortened by 3 bases and J by 8 bases, with 12 bases between the two germline ends. Germline V gene sequence: CDR1 GTSNPN, CDR2 SVGIG (reference sequence). The CDR3 is made up of 12 amino acids. For the CDR3, the DNA is TGTGCCTGGAGACGGGGTGTCGGTACGCAGTATTTT. This encodes CAWRRGVGTQYF.

This clone has at least ten counts. The gene calls are TRBV20-1 and TRBJ2-7, with TRBD2 as a possible D gene (6 bases). Trimming took off 6 bases at V and 4 bases at J, with 13 bases between the two ends. Germline V gives CDR1 DFQATT, CDR2 SNEGSKA (reference sequence). The CDR3 length is 12 residues. The CDR3 nucleotides are TGCAGTGCGCGGGACTCATATTACGAGCAGTACTTC. Its translation is CSARDSYYEQYF.

This sequence joins TRBV4-1 and TRBJ2-7; perhaps D is TRBD1 or TRBD2 (6 bases each). Trimming cost V 4 bases and J 4 bases, with 14 bases left between them. The CDR3 has 14 residues. Germline CDR1 and CDR2: MGHRA and YSYEKL. This chain's CDR3 is CASSLAGGRYEQYF. The CDR3 bases are TGCGCCAGCAGCCTCGCTGGGGGGCGGTACGAGCAGTACTTC.

The sample holds many counts of this clone. The rearrangement uses TRBV5-1 and TRBJ2-5; D is unclear. Germline lookup yields CDR1 SGHRS and CDR2 YFSETQ. V was pared by 2 bases and J by 1 base, with 12 bases between. The CDR3 sequence is 15 residues long. DNA for the CDR3: TGCGCCAGCAGCTTCGCCAGGCCACCCCAAGAGACCCAGTACTTC. Translation: CASSFARPPQETQYF.

The chain joins TRBV5-1 to TRBJ2-7; perhaps TRBD2 as D (6 bases). The ends were cut back, 0 bases at V and 7 bases at J, with 20 bases in the middle. The CDR3 runs 16 residues. The V gene's germline CDR1 is SGHRS and CDR2 YFSETQ. CDR3 DNA: TGCGCCAGCAGCTTGGAGTTTCGGGACTCACGAATTGAGCAGTACTTC. Protein product: CASSLEFRDSRIEQYF.

Ten or more counts support this clone. This sequence joins TRBV28 and TRBJ2-4; the match to TRBD2 covers 9 bases. Germline assignment: CDR1 MDHEN and CDR2 SYDVKM. The CDR3 is 17 residues long. With 1 base clipped from V and 0 bases from J, the junction kept 4 bases outside the gene matches. CDR3 nucleotide sequence: TGTGCCAGCAGTTTATCGACTAGCGGAATAGCCAAAAACATTCAGTACTTC. It translates to CASSLSTSGIAKNIQYF. Together with reference TRBV28 and TRBJ2-4, the CDR3 gives the full variable domain: DVKVTQSSRYLVKRTGEKVFLECVQDMDHENMFWYRQDPGLGLRLIYFSYDVKMKEKGDIPEGYSVSREKKERFSLILESASTNQTSMYLCASSLSTSGIAKNIQYFGAGTRLSVL.

This clone was seen a few times. The rearrangement links TRBV27 to TRBJ1-6; D possibly corresponds to TRBD1 (5 bases). This CDR3 has 14 amino acids. V lost 3 bases and J 9 bases, leaving 12 bases between the germline ends. Germline V gene data show CDR1 as MNHEY and CDR2 as SMNVEV (reference sequence). CDR3 nucleotides: TGTGCCAGCAGTTTTGGACATGTGGGTTCACCCCTCCACTTT. Translated: CASSFGHVGSPLHF.

This clone was recorded many times. This sequence joins TRBV9 and TRBJ2-2; D not certain. This CDR3 comprises 15 residues. Germline V gives CDR1 SGDLS, CDR2 YYNGEE. Trimming took 0 bases from V and 4 from J, leaving 10 bases between them. In DNA form, the CDR3 reads TGTGCCAGCAGCGTAGCGACATACACCACCGGGGAGCTGTTTTTT. Translation gives CASSVATYTTGELFF.

In this sample, this clone turned up many times. The J gene is TRBJ2-7, the V gene TRBV10-1; D gene uncertain. The germline CDR1 and CDR2 sequences are WNHNN and SYGVQD (reference sequence). V was pared by 0 bases and J by 0 bases, with 3 bases between. The CDR3 is 13 residues long. This chain's CDR3 is CASSESISYEQYF. The CDR3, as DNA: TGCGCCAGCAGTGAGTCAATCTCCTACGAGCAGTACTTC.

The chain combines TRBV6-1 with TRBJ2-7, with D maybe TRBD2 (5 bases). The germline V and J ends were trimmed by 3 bases and 6 bases, with 12 bases remaining between them. The CDR3 contains 13 residues. Germline loops: CDR1 MNHNS, CDR2 SASEGT. CDR3 in amino acids: CASSDKADPEQYF. The CDR3 DNA is TGTGCCAGCAGTGATAAAGCGGATCCCGAGCAGTACTTC.

The V gene is TRBV5-1, the J gene TRBJ2-7; 11 bases are shared with TRBD2. The CDR3 contains 15 residues. After removal of 4 bases from V and 4 bases from J, the junction contained 7 bases not matched to a gene. Germline CDR1 reads SGHRS; CDR2 reads YFSETQ. CDR3 in amino acids: CASSRLAGKTYEQYF. In DNA form, the CDR3 reads TGCGCCAGCAGCAGACTAGCGGGAAAAACTTACGAGCAGTACTTC.

This clone was recorded many times. The J gene is TRBJ2-7, the V gene TRBV19, with 7 bases fitting TRBD1. CDR1 and CDR2 (germline): LNHDA, SQIVND (reference sequence). The CDR3 is 13 residues long. Trimming removed 2 bases from V and 6 bases from J; junction bases left unmatched: 4. CDR3 in amino acids: CASSIPTGREQYF. For the CDR3, the DNA is TGTGCCAGTAGTATACCGACAGGGCGCGAGCAGTACTTC. Filled out from reference TRBV19 and TRBJ2-7, the complete variable domain reads DGGITQSPKYLFRKEGQNVTLSCEQNLNHDAMYWYRQDPGQGLRLIYYSQIVNDFQKGDIAEGYSVSREKKESFPLTVTSAQKNPTAFYLCASSIPTGREQYFGPGTRLTVT.

This clone appeared many times. The V and J genes are TRBV7-9 and TRBJ2-6; 9 nucleotides match TRBD2. Trimming at V came to 5 bases and at J to 2 bases, leaving 13 bases not matched to a gene. There are 19 residues in the CDR3. The germline V gene has CDR1 SEHNR and CDR2 FQNEAQ (reference sequence). The CDR3 region is CASSPPGLSGSAGANVLTF. CDR3 DNA: TGTGCCAGCAGCCCCCCTGGACTTAGCGGGAGTGCTGGGGCCAACGTCCTGACTTTC.

This clone was seen at least ten times. The chain has TRBV20-1 and TRBJ2-3; D may be TRBD2 (6 bases). Trimming cost V 4 bases and J 6 bases, with 20 bases left between them. The CDR3 is made up of 15 amino acids. Germline V gene data show CDR1 as DFQATT and CDR2 as SNEGSKA (reference sequence). The CDR3 sequence: CSATHQSPGRDTQYF. The CDR3, as DNA: TGCAGTGCTACCCACCAAAGTCCGGGGAGGGATACGCAGTATTTT.

This clone was detected ten times or more. V gene TRBV5-1 combines with J gene TRBJ2-5; tentatively, D is TRBD1 (5 bases). CDR1 and CDR2 from the germline V gene are SGHRS and YFSETQ. V gave up 0 bases and J gave up 1 base, with 7 bases separating them. CDR3 length: 14 amino acids. The CDR3 region is CASSLGQSQETQYF. In DNA form, the CDR3 reads TGCGCCAGCAGCTTGGGACAGAGCCAAGAGACCCAGTACTTC.